A selection of T cell receptor beta chains follows, all from one sample in a study of T cells in Graves' hyperthyroidism and ophthalmopathy. TCRdb independently ran MiXCR on the multiplex PCR reads; one entry per CDR3 protein. The sample has about 270,000 distinct CDR3 sequences; around 26% are singletons. The sequenced sample consisted of blood. The receptors stem from a woman aged 40 to 50 with Graves' ophthalmopathy. Each CDR3 is given with its conserved first and last residue. A D gene is named only where the DNA matches it firmly. Not every row has a clone size; where given, it reads once, few, many or a size class.

J | V | size | D | CDR3 | DNA
TRBJ2-7 | TRBV28 | - | TRBD2 | CASRKSGRTSYEQYF | TGTGCCAGCAGGAAGAGCGGGAGAACGTCCTACGAGCAGTACTTC
TRBJ1-1 | TRBV7-2 | many | TRBD1 | CASSLADHWTGAAFF | TGTGCCAGCAGCTTAGCGGATCACTGGACAGGGGCAGCTTTCTTT
TRBJ2-7 | TRBV20-1 | - | TRBD2 | CSVGGGPHEQYF | TGCAGTGTTGGGGGAGGGCCACACGAGCAGTACTTC
TRBJ2-5 | TRBV28 | many | TRBD2 | CASSLLNPDSGTSGSEETQYF | TGTGCCAGCAGTTTATTGAACCCCGACTCCGGGACTAGCGGGAGCGAAGAGACCCAGTACTTC
TRBJ2-7 | TRBV11-2 | many | TRBD2 | CASSFPRLAGGSSYEQYF | TGTGCCAGCAGCTTTCCCAGACTAGCGGGGGGAAGCTCCTACGAGCAGTACTTC
TRBJ1-1 | TRBV20-1 | - | TRBD1 | CSASGQGAPGFRSEAFF | TGCAGTGCTAGCGGACAGGGGGCGCCGGGTTTTAGGTCTGAAGCTTTCTTT
TRBJ2-4 | TRBV28 | many | TRBD1 | CASSRRQGTKNIQYF | TGTGCCAGCAGTAGGCGACAGGGAACAAAAAACATTCAGTACTTC
TRBJ1-5 | TRBV7-6 | many | TRBD1 | CASSLGQGFSQPQHF | TGTGCCAGCAGCTTAGGACAGGGGTTTTCTCAGCCCCAGCATTTT
TRBJ2-7 | TRBV4-1 | many | - | CASSQPLGTTLEQYF | TGCGCCAGCAGCCAACCCCTCGGGACAACACTCGAGCAGTACTTC
TRBJ2-7 | TRBV6-1 | many | - | CASRETRFGRLDFEQYF | TGTGCCAGCAGAGAAACCCGGTTTGGCAGGTTAGACTTCGAGCAGTACTTC
TRBJ1-6 | TRBV28 | many | - | CASINPGSPLHF | TGTGCCAGCATTAATCCAGGGTCACCCCTCCACTTT
TRBJ2-7 | TRBV6-5 | - | - | CASSLSPPGQTYEQYF | TGTGCCAGCAGTTTATCGCCCCCGGGACAAACCTACGAGCAGTACTTC
TRBJ2-5 | TRBV27 | many | TRBD1 | CASSLLGTAETQYF | TGTGCCAGCAGTTTACTCGGGACAGCGGAGACCCAGTACTTC
TRBJ2-5 | TRBV19 | many | TRBD2 | CASRGSAGVQETQYF | TGTGCCAGTAGGGGGTCCGCGGGGGTTCAAGAGACCCAGTACTTC
TRBJ2-2 | TRBV5-1 | many | - | CASSLGPGVRNTGELFF | TGCGCCAGCAGCTTGGGCCCGGGGGTTAGGAACACCGGGGAGCTGTTTTTT
TRBJ2-7 | TRBV28 | many | TRBD1 | CASTIGTGNEQYF | TGTGCCAGCACCATAGGGACAGGGAACGAGCAGTACTTC
TRBJ2-7 | TRBV4-1 | many | - | CASSPRGRYEQYF | TGCGCCAGCAGCCCTAGGGGGAGGTACGAGCAGTACTTC
TRBJ2-3 | TRBV6-1 | many | - | CASSAWERTDTQYF | TGTGCCAGCAGTGCTTGGGAGCGGACAGATACGCAGTATTTT
TRBJ1-2 | TRBV27 | many | TRBD1 | CASSLSNSGTGGGGYTF | TGTGCCAGCAGTTTAAGCAACTCCGGGACAGGGGGCGGGGGCTACACCTTC
TRBJ2-7 | TRBV15 | - | - | CATSRDRGDIGSEQYF | TGTGCCACCAGCAGAGATCGGGGGGACATAGGGTCCGAGCAGTACTTC
TRBJ2-7 | TRBV3-1 | many | - | CASSQDTDFGEQYF | TGTGCCAGCAGCCAAGATACTGATTTTGGCGAGCAGTACTTC
TRBJ2-7 | TRBV6-2/TRBV6-3 | once | - | CASSSSIQLPGEQYF | TGTGCCAGCAGTTCAAGTATCCAACTACCGGGGGAGCAGTACTTC
TRBJ2-5 | TRBV18 | many | - | CASSPAVSTETQYF | TGTGCCAGCTCACCCGCAGTCTCCACCGAGACCCAGTACTTC
TRBJ1-2 | TRBV20-1 | - | - | CSARGWRTGSTSGYTF | TGCAGTGCTAGAGGATGGAGGACGGGGTCAACTAGTGGCTACACCTTC
TRBJ2-2 | TRBV27 | many | - | CASSFTGTTGELFF | TGTGCCAGCAGTTTTACCGGGACCACCGGGGAGCTGTTTTTT
TRBJ1-1 | TRBV30 | few | - | CAWSDRINTEAFF | TGTGCCTGGAGTGACAGGATAAACACTGAAGCTTTCTTT
TRBJ2-2 | TRBV28 | many | - | CASGGPVGSGELFF | TGTGCCAGCGGGGGCCCCGTGGGGTCCGGGGAGCTGTTTTTT
TRBJ1-5 | TRBV19 | many | - | CASSIDGVYQPQHF | TGTGCCAGTAGTATAGATGGGGTGTATCAGCCCCAGCATTTT
TRBJ2-7 | TRBV3-1 | - | TRBD2 | CASSQGRLAGNYEQYF | TGTGCCAGCAGCCAAGGCCGACTAGCGGGGAACTACGAGCAGTACTTC
TRBJ2-5 | TRBV7-9 | many | - | CASSESKWGLQETQYF | TGTGCCAGCAGCGAATCGAAGTGGGGGTTGCAAGAGACCCAGTACTTC
TRBJ1-3 | TRBV9 | many | TRBD1 | CASSGTGGTSGNTIYF | TGTGCCAGCAGCGGGACAGGGGGCACCTCTGGAAACACCATATATTTT
TRBJ2-2 | TRBV19 | many | - | CASSFSSGVGTGELFF | TGTGCCAGTAGTTTCTCGTCAGGGGTGGGCACCGGGGAGCTGTTTTTT
TRBJ1-1 | TRBV28 | many | - | CASSPSLADTEAFF | TGTGCCAGCAGTCCGTCCCTCGCGGACACTGAAGCTTTCTTT
TRBJ2-7 | TRBV11-1 | many | TRBD2 | CASSLEGGSSAREQYF | TGTGCCAGCAGCTTAGAGGGCGGGAGTTCCGCCCGCGAGCAGTACTTC
TRBJ2-7 | TRBV28 | many | - | CASSLSTGLFSYEQYF | TGTGCCAGCAGTTTATCAACCGGACTGTTCTCCTACGAGCAGTACTTC
TRBJ2-7 | TRBV12-3/TRBV12-4 | - | TRBD2 | CASSLEGGSTYEQYF | TGTGCCAGCAGTTTAGAGGGCGGGAGTACCTACGAGCAGTACTTC
TRBJ2-5 | TRBV28 | many | TRBD1 | CASSDQGTAQETQYF | TGTGCCAGCAGCGACCAAGGGACAGCTCAAGAGACCCAGTACTTC
TRBJ1-1 | TRBV2 | many | - | CASSDMETEAFF | TGTGCCAGCAGTGATATGGAGACTGAAGCTTTCTTT
TRBJ1-1 | TRBV28 | many | - | CASSFARNTEAFF | TGTGCCAGCAGTTTCGCGCGGAACACTGAAGCTTTCTTT
TRBJ2-5 | TRBV12-3/TRBV12-4 | many | - | CASSRLGSETQYF | TGTGCCAGCAGTCGTCTTGGGTCAGAGACCCAGTACTTC
TRBJ1-1 | TRBV12-3/TRBV12-4 | many | - | CASSFGGNTEAFF | TGTGCCAGCAGTTTCGGTGGGAACACTGAAGCTTTCTTT
TRBJ1-2 | TRBV7-2 | many | TRBD1 | CASSQTGNYGYTF | TGTGCCAGCAGCCAGACAGGGAACTATGGCTACACCTTC
TRBJ1-1 | TRBV28 | many | - | CASTSEGSGTEAFF | TGTGCCAGCACCTCCGAGGGGAGTGGGACTGAAGCTTTCTTT
TRBJ1-5 | TRBV24-1 | many | - | CATSDSAQGEGQPQHF | TGTGCCACCAGTGATTCAGCGCAGGGAGAAGGTCAGCCCCAGCATTTT
TRBJ2-5 | TRBV3-1 | many | - | CASSQDTTDLRTQYF | TGTGCCAGCAGCCAAGATACCACAGACCTAAGGACCCAGTACTTC
TRBJ2-7 | TRBV12-3/TRBV12-4 | - | - | CASSTQGPYEQYF | TGTGCCAGCAGTACTCAAGGTCCCTACGAGCAGTACTTC
TRBJ1-1 | TRBV27 | many | - | CASSLIGSTEAFF | TGTGCCAGCAGTTTAATAGGGTCCACTGAAGCTTTCTTT
TRBJ1-2 | TRBV6-1 | - | - | CASSPGRYGYTF | TGTGCCAGCAGCCCGGGGCGTTATGGCTACACCTTC
TRBJ2-5 | TRBV28 | - | - | CASSQVASTQYF | TGTGCCAGCAGCCAAGTGGCGTCGACCCAGTACTTC
TRBJ2-4 | TRBV28 | - | - | CASSLIRGRAKNIQYF | TGTGCCAGCAGTTTAATCCGGGGCAGGGCCAAAAACATTCAGTACTTC
TRBJ1-1 | TRBV18 | - | TRBD1 | CASSPDRGYTEAFF | TGTGCCAGCTCACCAGACAGGGGATACACTGAAGCTTTCTTT
TRBJ2-7 | TRBV19 | many | TRBD2 | CASSILAGGSYEQYF | TGTGCCAGTAGTATTCTAGCGGGAGGATCCTACGAGCAGTACTTC
TRBJ1-5 | TRBV6-7 | many | TRBD1 | CASSDGTEYQPQHF | TGTGCCAGCAGTGACGGGACAGAGTATCAGCCCCAGCATTTT